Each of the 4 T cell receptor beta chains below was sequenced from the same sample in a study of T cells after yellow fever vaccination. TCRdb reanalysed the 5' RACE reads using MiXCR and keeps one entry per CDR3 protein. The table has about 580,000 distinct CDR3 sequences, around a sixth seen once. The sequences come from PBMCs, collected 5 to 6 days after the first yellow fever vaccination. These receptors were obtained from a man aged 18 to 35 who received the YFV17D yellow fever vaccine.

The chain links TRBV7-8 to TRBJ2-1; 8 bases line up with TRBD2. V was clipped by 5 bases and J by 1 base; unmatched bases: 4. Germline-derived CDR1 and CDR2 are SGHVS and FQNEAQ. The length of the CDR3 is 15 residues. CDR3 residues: CASSALAGSYNEQFF. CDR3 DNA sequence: TGTGCCAGCAGCGCATTAGCGGGGTCCTACAATGAGCAGTTCTTC.

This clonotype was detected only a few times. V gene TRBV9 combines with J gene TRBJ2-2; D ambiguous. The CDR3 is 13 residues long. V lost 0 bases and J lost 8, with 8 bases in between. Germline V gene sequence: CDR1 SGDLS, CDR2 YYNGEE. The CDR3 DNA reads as TGTGCCAGCAGCGTAGCCAAGAAAGGGGAGCTGTTTTTT. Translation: CASSVAKKGELFF.

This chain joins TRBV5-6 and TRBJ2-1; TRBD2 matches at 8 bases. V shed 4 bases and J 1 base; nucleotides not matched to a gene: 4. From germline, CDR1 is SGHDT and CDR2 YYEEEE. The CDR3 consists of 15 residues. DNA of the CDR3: TGTGCCAGCAGCACTATAGCGGGATCCTACAATGAGCAGTTCTTC. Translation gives CASSTIAGSYNEQFF. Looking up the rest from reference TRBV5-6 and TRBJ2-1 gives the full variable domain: DAGVTQSPTHLIKTRGQQVTLRCSPKSGHDTVSWYQQALGQGPQFIFQYYEEEERQRGNFPDRFSGHQFPNYSSELNVNALLLGDSALYLCASSTIAGSYNEQFFGPGTRLTVL.

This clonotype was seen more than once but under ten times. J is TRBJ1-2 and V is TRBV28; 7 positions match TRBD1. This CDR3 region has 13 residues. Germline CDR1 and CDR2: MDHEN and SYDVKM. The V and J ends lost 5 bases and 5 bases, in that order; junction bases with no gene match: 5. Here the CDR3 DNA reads TGTGCCAGCAGTACTCTACAGGGGTATGGCTACACCTTC. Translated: CASSTLQGYGYTF.